This T cell receptor beta chain was identified in a study of control samples from healthy donors and cancer patients (TCRdb year 2020). Library creation used the immunoSEQ multiplex PCR assay. Sourced from immuneACCESS, this table was stored by TCRdb with only in-frame sequences that have V and J called. A share of the clones is absent; for the studies checked, an unresolved V gene accounts for under half, and the remainder has no known explanation. The table for this sample lists some 220,000 clones; roughly 94% of them were counted only once. The top ten hold over 1.2% of the sample. Turning to this clone: Its antigen remains unidentified. Nothing much larger sits one base from this clone, and base qualities are not available.

Taken from cysteine to phenylalanine, the CDR3 has 16 residues. Only the CDR3 DNA stays, 48 bases, in frame from base 1. Trimming removed 4 bases from V and 6 bases from J; the gene matches leave 10 bases unexplained. CDR1 and CDR2 are read off the germline V gene as KGHSH and LQKENI. The clonotype was recovered from a man aged 50 or older in good health. The sample consisted of blood. The chain was built from TRBV18 and TRBJ1-4; 8 junctional bases match TRBD1. CDR3 loop: CASSLYTRGPDEKLFF. The DNA sequence reads TGTGCCAGCTCACTATATACCAGGGGGCCTGATGAAAAACTGTTTTTT.